The clone carrying this TCR beta chain was counted only a few times. Antigen unknown. The source of the sample is a study of graft-versus-host responses after intestinal transplantation. About the study: Anti-thymocyte globulin served as induction for all recipients, who then took tacrolimus and steroids for three to four years. General study points: Circulating GvH clone levels at their peak were associated with HvG declines (early post-transplant). Recipient marrow contained GvH clones, some of which appeared first in ileum or blood.

V lost 8 bases to trimming and J lost 3 bases, with 19 bases between them. CDR1 and CDR2 from the germline V gene are LNHDA and SQIVND (reference sequence). The CDR3 sequence is 15 residues long. Lymphocytes (intraepithelial and lamina propria) were released by processing the graft tissue. The repertoire was sequenced with immunoSEQ multiplex PCR; TCRdb's copy has only in-frame clones and lacks some. The data show some 15,000 clones, 83% seen once. This receptor was identified in a human patient who received an intestinal transplant, so some T cells may come from the graft donor. The sequences come from ileum tissue, collected about 19 months after intestinal transplantation. The chain is built from TRBV19 and TRBJ1-2, with a weak D call TRBD1 (6 bases). The CDR3 coding sequence is TGTGCCAGTCGGTCCGGGGGCGATAATGACTATGGCTACACCTTC. Protein product: CASRSGGDNDYGYTF.